These 21 T cell receptor beta chains originate from one sample sequenced in a study of cytomegalovirus exposure and HLA in healthy donors. The study ran its PCR with 60 Vbeta and 13 Jbeta primers. The table came from immunoSEQ multiplex PCR; TCRdb's copy has only in-frame clones and leaves some out. There are around 110,000 clones in the sample; around 80% occur only once, and over 4% lies in the top ten. Sequenced input: PBMCs. These receptor sequences come from a man aged 30 to 39 in good health and CMV-seropositive.

In its sample, this clone was seen once. J is TRBJ1-6 and V is TRBV6-5; D is unclear. The CDR3 has 13 residues. Germline V lookup: CDR1 MNHEY, CDR2 SVGAGI. V was shortened by 2 bases and J by 4 bases, with 3 bases between the two germline ends. The CDR3: CASSYTYNSPLHF. In DNA form, the CDR3 reads TGTGCCAGCAGTTACACATATAATTCACCCCTCCACTTT.

J is TRBJ2-5 and V is TRBV13; tentatively, D is TRBD1 (5 bases). V lost 0 bases to trimming and J lost 2 bases, with 7 bases between them. This CDR3 is 14 amino acids long. Per germline, CDR1 PRHDT and CDR2 FYEKMQ (reference sequence). The CDR3: CASSLGTAQETQYF. CDR3 sequence (DNA): TGTGCCAGCAGCTTAGGGACAGCACAAGAGACCCAGTACTTC.

The V gene is TRBV18, the J gene TRBJ1-2; 7 nucleotides agree with TRBD1. Germline values: CDR1 KGHSH, CDR2 LQKENI. This CDR3 region has 15 residues. Unmatched junction bases numbered 9, after V lost 3 bases and J lost 5 bases. The CDR3 here is CASSPIGTGAYGYTF. In nucleotides, the CDR3 is TGTGCCAGCTCACCCATTGGAACAGGGGCGTATGGCTACACCTTC.

The V call is TRBV18, the J call TRBJ1-3; D might be TRBD1 (6 bases). This CDR3 region has 14 residues. CDR1 is KGHSH, CDR2 LQKENI, per germline. Trimming removed 9 bases from V and 0 bases from J, with 12 bases in between. CDR3 DNA sequence: TGTGCCAGTTCCGACAGGCGCTCTGGAAACACCATATATTTT. The encoded protein is CASSDRRSGNTIYF.

The rearrangement links TRBV5-1 to TRBJ1-1, with 8 bases fitting TRBD1. Germline V gene sequence: CDR1 SGHRS, CDR2 YFSETQ. This CDR3 comprises 14 residues. V gave up 0 bases and J gave up 3 bases; unmatched junction bases: 1. CDR3 bases: TGCGCCAGCAGCTTGGGACAGGGGTACACTGAAGCTTTCTTT. Its protein product is CASSLGQGYTEAFF.

The rearrangement links TRBV4-1 to TRBJ2-1, with D unresolved. The CDR3 runs 11 residues. From germline, CDR1 is MGHRA and CDR2 YSYEKL. V lost 6 bases to trimming and J lost 6 bases, with 6 bases between them. CDR3 sequence: CASSSSNEQFF. In nucleotides, the CDR3 is TGCGCCAGCAGTAGTTCCAATGAGCAGTTCTTC.

The genes are TRBV19 and TRBJ1-1; the D is unclear. Trimming removed 5 bases from V and 4 bases from J, with 11 bases in between. Germline assignment: CDR1 LNHDA and CDR2 SQIVND (reference sequence). There are 13 residues in the CDR3. CDR3 nucleotide sequence: TGTGCCAGTAGTGTGGGAGAGGGCACTGAAGCTTTCTTT. Amino acid sequence: CASSVGEGTEAFF. The full variable domain, completed using reference TRBV19 and TRBJ1-1, is DGGITQSPKYLFRKEGQNVTLSCEQNLNHDAMYWYRQDPGQGLRLIYYSQIVNDFQKGDIAEGYSVSREKKESFPLTVTSAQKNPTAFYLCASSVGEGTEAFFGQGTRLTVV.

The rearrangement joins TRBV12-5 to TRBJ1-3; 7 bases align to TRBD1. J lost 1 base, V lost 2 bases, and 5 bases had no gene match. The CDR3 is 16 amino acids. CDR1 and CDR2 (germline): LGHNT, FRNRAP. CDR3: CASGLYRGSSGNTIYF. The CDR3 DNA follows: TGTGCTAGTGGTTTGTACAGGGGATCGTCTGGAAACACCATATATTTT.

The genes are TRBV10-3 and TRBJ2-7, with TRBD1 identical over 7 bases. Trimming cost V 5 bases and J 5 bases; bases outside gene matches: 15. CDR3 size: 16 residues. The germline V gene encodes CDR1 ENHRY and CDR2 SYGVKD. CDR3 protein: CAISSLSGTVPHEQYF. For the CDR3, the DNA is TGTGCCATCAGTTCCTTATCCGGGACAGTTCCGCACGAGCAGTACTTC.

The chain has TRBV29-1 and TRBJ2-5, with D uncertain. CDR3 size: 11 residues. The germline V gene encodes CDR1 SQVTM and CDR2 ANQGSEA. The V and J ends lost 5 bases and 1 base respectively, with 5 bases between them. The CDR3 sequence is CSVYTQETQYF. The CDR3 DNA is TGCAGCGTTTACACCCAAGAGACCCAGTACTTC.

The V gene is TRBV7-9, the J gene TRBJ1-4, with D perhaps matching TRBD1 (5 bases). V lost 6 bases, J lost 0 bases, and 11 bases lay in between. CDR1 SEHNR and CDR2 FQNEAQ come from the germline V gene (reference sequence). This CDR3 is built from 15 residues. The CDR3 DNA sequence: TGTGCCAGCAGATCCTTGACAGCAACTAATGAAAAACTGTTTTTT. Protein: CASRSLTATNEKLFF.

J is TRBJ2-2 and V is TRBV6-1; tentatively, D is TRBD1 (6 bases). CDR3 length: 14 residues. The V end lost 2 bases, the J end lost 4 bases, and 8 bases lay between the germline ends. Germline values: CDR1 MNHNS, CDR2 SASEGT. This CDR3 is CASSENRATGELFF. The DNA for the CDR3 is TGTGCCAGCAGTGAAAACAGGGCCACCGGGGAGCTGTTTTTT.

CDR3: CASSLPRFTGNYGYTF. The CDR3 DNA follows: TGTGCCAGCAGTTTACCGCGGTTTACGGGGAACTATGGCTACACCTTC. The chain recombines TRBV28 with TRBJ1-2, with D unresolved. Per the germline V gene, CDR1 is MDHEN and CDR2 is SYDVKM. The CDR3 sequence is 16 residues long. V was pared by 2 bases and J by 2 bases, with 15 bases between.

The gene calls are TRBV29-1 and TRBJ2-7, with 7 bases that match TRBD1. The CDR3 consists of 14 residues. The trim removed 6 bases at V and 2 bases at J, leaving 10 bases unmatched. Germline CDR1 reads SQVTM; CDR2 reads ANQGSEA. The CDR3 DNA reads TGCAGCGTCTCTGACAGGGCTCCTACCTACGAGCAGTACTTC. Its translation: CSVSDRAPTYEQYF.

This chain joins TRBV5-4 and TRBJ2-1; 7 positions agree with TRBD1. Germline lookup yields CDR1 SGHNT and CDR2 YYREEE (reference sequence). The CDR3 extends over 13 amino acids. The V segment lost 2 bases and the J segment 9 bases; nucleotides outside the gene matches: 5. The DNA for the CDR3 is TGTGCCAGCAGCTTCCAGGGGGTAGGTGAGCAGTTCTTC. Its translation: CASSFQGVGEQFF.

Only a few counts were recorded for this clone. The CDR3 DNA reads as TGTGCCAGCAGCACAGGGGGAGAGGACACCTTC. Translated, it gives CASSTGGEDTF. The chain is built from TRBV28 and TRBJ1-2; 8 bases are a match to TRBD1. Germline CDR1 and CDR2: MDHEN and SYDVKM. There are 11 residues in the CDR3. With 6 bases clipped from V and 12 bases from J, the junction kept 6 bases outside the gene matches.

The rearrangement uses TRBV7-9 and TRBJ2-7; TRBD1 matches at 7 bases. Trimming removed 7 bases from V and 3 bases from J; junction bases left unmatched: 6. The V gene's germline CDR1 is SEHNR and CDR2 FQNEAQ (reference sequence). CDR3 length equals 13 residues. The CDR3 loop reads CASNPTGNYEQYF. The CDR3 DNA is TGTGCCAGCAACCCGACAGGGAACTACGAGCAGTACTTC.

The rearrangement links TRBV5-1 to TRBJ2-3; D gene unclear. CDR3 length: 13 residues. V shed 4 bases and J shed 3 bases, with 9 bases lying between them. Germline-derived CDR1 and CDR2 are SGHRS and YFSETQ. The CDR3 here is CASSRVLTDTQYF. CDR3 nucleotide sequence: TGCGCCAGCAGCCGGGTTCTTACAGATACGCAGTATTTT.

This sequence joins TRBV28 and TRBJ1-4; TRBD1 aligns across 8 bases. Germline V CDR1 and CDR2: MDHEN, SYDVKM. The CDR3 is made up of 17 amino acids. With 4 bases clipped from V and 10 bases from J, the junction kept 17 bases outside the gene matches. For the CDR3, the DNA is TGTGCCAGCAGTTCCCCAAAAACGGGCAGGGGGCCCGGAAAACTGTTTTTT. It specifies CASSSPKTGRGPGKLFF.

This clone was detected once. V gene TRBV7-6 combines with J gene TRBJ2-5, with 9 bases that match TRBD1. The J call may be incorrect, as the DNA end agrees better with TRBJ2-7. CDR3 length: 15 residues. The germline V gene has CDR1 SGHVS and CDR2 FNYEAQ. The CDR3 protein is CASSPGTGRTYEQYF. The CDR3 DNA sequence: TGTGCCAGCAGCCCTGGGACAGGGCGAACCTACGAGCAGTACTTC.

Only one count was recorded for this clone. The chain couples TRBV7-2 to TRBJ2-5; 7 positions agree with TRBD2. The V segment lost 6 bases and the J segment 1 base; nucleotides outside the gene matches: 11. The CDR3 is 16 residues long. Germline assignment: CDR1 SGHTA and CDR2 FQGNSA. CDR3 in amino acids: CASRLGLGTTQETQYF. The CDR3 bases are TGTGCCAGCAGGTTGGGCTTGGGGACTACCCAAGAGACCCAGTACTTC.